These 10 T cell receptor beta chains were all obtained from the same sample, sequenced in a study of CD8+CD57+ T cells in acquired aplastic anemia. Genomic DNA constituted the template upon which TCR beta VDJ and CDR3 profiling was performed. From the reads, TCRdb called clonotypes with MiXCR, one entry per CDR3 protein. The sample yields roughly 40,000 distinct CDR3 sequences, 68% seen once. What was sequenced was sorted CD4+, CD8+, or CD8+CD57+ T cells (not recorded which) from PBMCs. The receptors shown here come from a human donor in good health, serving as a control.

The genes are TRBV11-2 and TRBJ2-1, with 12 bases fitting TRBD1. From germline, CDR1 is SGHAT and CDR2 FQNNGV. The V segment lost 5 bases and the J segment 8 bases; nucleotides outside the gene matches: 7. This CDR3 spans 15 amino acids. The CDR3 region has the DNA TGTGCCAGCAGCCGGAGGGACAGGGGGCGGGATGAGCAGTTCTTC. Amino acids: CASSRRDRGRDEQFF.

CDR3 coding DNA: TGCAGCGTTGGCCGGACAGAAAACACCGGGGAGCTGTTTTTT. This gives the protein CSVGRTENTGELFF. The chain combines TRBV29-1 with TRBJ2-2, with D possibly being TRBD1 (6 bases). V lost 4 bases to trimming and J lost 2 bases, with 11 bases between them. This CDR3 is built from 14 residues. Germline V lookup: CDR1 SQVTM, CDR2 ANQGSEA.

The chain combines TRBV24-1 with TRBJ1-1, with 12 positions matching TRBD1. V shed 5 bases, J shed 6 bases, and the junction held 6 bases outside the gene matches. Germline CDR1 reads KGHDR; CDR2 reads SFDVKD. The CDR3 is 15 amino acids. CDR3 nucleotide sequence: TGTGCCACCAGTGCCTGGGGGACAGGGGGCCCTGAAGCTTTCTTT. This codes for CATSAWGTGGPEAFF.

This clonotype was recorded at least ten times. V gene TRBV11-2 combines with J gene TRBJ1-4; D unclear. The V end was cut by 0 bases, the J end by 4 bases, with 15 bases between. The CDR3 loop spans 17 amino acids. The germline V gene has CDR1 SGHAT and CDR2 FQNNGV. The CDR3 bases are TGTGCCAGCAGCTTAGACCCCAACCTGAAATTTAATGAAAAACTGTTTTTT. Its protein is CASSLDPNLKFNEKLFF.

This clonotype has only a few counts. The CDR3, as DNA: TGCAGCGCCTCGTGGACAGAGGGCACTGAAGCTTTCTTT. Encoded protein: CSASWTEGTEAFF. The chain uses TRBV29-1 and TRBJ1-1; tentatively, D is TRBD1 (6 bases). Germline values: CDR1 SQVTM, CDR2 ANQGSEA. V was cut by 7 bases and J by 4 bases, with 16 bases left in between. The CDR3 extends over 13 amino acids.

This sequence joins TRBV19 and TRBJ2-3; TRBD1 agrees at 9 bases. CDR3 length equals 12 residues. Trimming took 5 bases from V and 9 from J; bases not matched to a gene: 3. Germline loops: CDR1 LNHDA, CDR2 SQIVND (reference sequence). The CDR3 here is CASSLGQGTQYF. Here the CDR3 DNA reads TGTGCCAGTAGTCTAGGACAGGGGACGCAGTATTTT.

This chain uses TRBV7-2 with TRBJ1-5; D is undetermined. The CDR3 runs to 13 residues. Germline CDR1 SGHTA, CDR2 FQGNSA. V lost 5 bases and J lost 5, with 10 bases in between. This CDR3 reads CASSIVTDQPQHF. The CDR3 DNA sequence: TGTGCCAGCAGCATAGTAACAGATCAGCCCCAGCATTTT.

The gene calls are TRBV2 and TRBJ2-5, with D uncertain. The length of the CDR3 is 11 residues. The germline CDR1 and CDR2 sequences are SNHLY and FYNNEI. V was cut by 0 bases and J by 5 bases, with 1 base left in between. The CDR3 DNA reads as TGTGCCAGCAGTGAAGCTGAGACCCAGTACTTC. Translation gives CASSEAETQYF.

There are many counts of this clonotype. The J gene is TRBJ2-7, the V gene TRBV5-6, with D possibly TRBD2 on 5 matching bases. CDR1 SGHDT and CDR2 YYEEEE come from the germline V gene. The CDR3 runs to 12 residues. V was clipped by 3 bases and J by 13 bases, with 17 bases between them. The CDR3 DNA reads TGTGCCAGCAGCTCCGGGGTCATCCCCCCATACTTC. Its protein product is CASSSGVIPPYF.

Ten or more counts support this clonotype. V is TRBV4-2 and J is TRBJ1-1; no firm D call. The V end was cut by 1 base, the J end by 1 base, with 10 bases between. The CDR3 has 15 amino acids. Germline V gene sequence: CDR1 LGHNA, CDR2 YNFKEQ. CDR3 sequence (DNA): TGTGCCAGCAGCCAAGCGATTCCACCGAACACTGAAGCTTTCTTT. Residues: CASSQAIPPNTEAFF.